This entry features one T cell receptor (beta chain) sequence. The antigen it recognizes is unknown. Per-base quality was not reported, and no clone a single base away is much larger than it. From the germline V gene (reference sequence), CDR1 is DFQATT and CDR2 is SNEGSKA. The CDR3 runs 14 residues from the cysteine to the phenylalanine. Only CDR3 DNA is held: 42 bases, read in frame from base 1. The trim is 4 bases for V and 3 bases for J, with a gap of 13 bases between the germline ends. This specimen belongs to a study of spatial heterogeneity in lung cancer (dated by TCRdb to about 2019). As for the study more broadly: Beta-chain transcripts were consistently detected in greater numbers than alpha-chain transcripts, which likely reflected higher beta-chain transcript abundance. In the raw uncorrected reads, each unique combination of TCR and UMI appeared more than ten times on average. In non-small cell lung cancer, the study quantitatively compared TCR alpha and beta repertoires across several tumor regions, matched nontumor lung, and blood. Nonsynonymous mutation counts, determined by whole-exome sequencing of tumor tissue, were related to features of the TCR repertoire. Both alpha and beta chains were TCR-sequenced in hundreds of tumor regions, around 65 matched nontumor lung samples and around 54 PBMC samples obtained at surgery. Paper-wide results and their limitations: Additional single-cell paired TCR alpha and beta sequencing was considered necessary to confirm, at a functional level, the hypothesis that regional TCRs recognize regional mutations. Ubiquitous expanded tumor TCRs were detected in blood more often at tumor resection than at routine follow-up.

Reading the label with the study, this specimen's time point is: sample taken at primary tumor resection. Donors were 70 or so patients with early-stage, untreated non-small cell lung cancer from the lung TRACERx cohort. Without any cell sorting, TCR sequencing was performed on whole RNA extracted either from tumor and nontumor lung tissue or from cryopreserved PBMC samples. Patients were selected for TCR sequencing only if sufficient RNA was available from at least two tumor regions. Libraries were built with 5' RACE. Data came from a NextSeq 500. In the TCR library protocol, a unique molecular identifier was attached to each TCR cDNA molecule so that PCR and sequencing errors could be corrected. Processing in the source paper ran as follows. Decombinator tools were used for TCR identification, UMI-based error correction and CDR3 extraction. TCRs above a frequency of 2 per 1,000, corresponding to the top 1% of the tumor frequency distribution, were defined as expanded. Renyi diversity was calculated using the R vegan package after each repertoire was subsampled 100 times to 5,000 TCRs. CDR3 similarity networks were built from amino acid triplet string-kernel similarity, with CDR3s being connected when pairwise similarity was above 0.82. TCRdb reprocessing: public reads trimmed at Q25 with fastp, clones called with MiXCR, in-frame beta chains kept. Every CDR3 protein is listed once, alongside the most common genes and DNA of its rows. It is TCRdb's table, rather than the study itself, that gives the V and J calls and clone size. For this sample the table gives more than 80,000 distinct CDR3 sequences, of which around 12% were detected only once. The ten biggest clones cover over 40% of the sample.

Here the chain combines TRBV20-1 and TRBJ1-5; a weak D assignment points to TRBD1 (6 bases agree). The source of this sequence is a male donor with early-stage non-small cell lung cancer. The sequencing used PBMCs, collected at surgery. The CDR3 here reads CSATQGGLNQPQHF. The nucleotides read TGCAGTGCTACACAGGGAGGCCTCAATCAGCCCCAGCATTTT.